A single sample gave rise to the 26 T cell receptor beta chains below, sequenced in a study of T cells in localized non-small cell lung cancer. Clones were sequenced by immunoSEQ multiplex PCR, and TCRdb holds only the in-frame ones, with some missing. The data show around 130,000 clones, about 89% seen once. This sample comprised peripheral blood, obtained before any cancer treatment. The receptors stem from a female donor at least 60 years old with stage I lung adenocarcinoma.

The chain is built from TRBV28 and TRBJ1-5; TRBD1 matches at 8 bases. Germline V gene sequence: CDR1 MDHEN, CDR2 SYDVKM. CDR3 size: 16 residues. With 5 bases clipped from V and 6 bases from J, the junction kept 12 bases outside the gene matches. For the CDR3, the DNA is TGTGCCAGCAGTCCACACGGGACAGGCCGGACTCAGCCCCAGCATTTT. This translates into CASSPHGTGRTQPQHF.

The chain uses TRBV5-4 and TRBJ1-1; 8 bases agree with TRBD1. This CDR3 region has 15 residues. With 0 bases clipped from V and 4 bases from J, the junction kept 5 bases outside the gene matches. Looked up from germline, CDR1 is SGHNT and CDR2 is YYREEE (reference sequence). The chain's CDR3 is CASSLVAGGSTEAFF. The CDR3 coding sequence is TGTGCCAGCAGCTTGGTCGCAGGGGGCTCCACTGAAGCTTTCTTT. The full variable domain, completed using reference TRBV5-4 and TRBJ1-1, is ETGVTQSPTHLIKTRGQQVTLRCSSQSGHNTVSWYQQALGQGPQFIFQYYREEENGRGNFPPRFSGLQFPNYSSELNVNALELDDSALYLCASSLVAGGSTEAFFGQGTRLTVV.

The V and J genes are TRBV14 and TRBJ2-3; TRBD2 matches 11 bases. The CDR3 length is 16 residues. Germline CDR1 and CDR2: SGHDN and FVKESK. The ends lost 4 bases at V and 3 bases at J; junction bases unmatched: 6. CDR3 in DNA: TGTGCCAGCAGCCCAATACTAGCGGGAGAAACAGATACGCAGTATTTT. This encodes CASSPILAGETDTQYF.

This clone is a singleton in its sample. The chain employs TRBV5-1 and TRBJ2-5, with D uncertain. V lost 1 base, J lost 4 bases, and 8 bases lay in between. Germline-derived CDR1 and CDR2 are SGHRS and YFSETQ. This CDR3 is 13 amino acids long. The CDR3 spells CASSLSPIETQYF. In DNA, the CDR3 is TGCGCCAGCAGCTTGTCTCCAATAGAGACCCAGTACTTC.

This clone has a count of ten or more. V is TRBV9 and J is TRBJ1-1, with D uncertain. The V and J ends lost 1 base and 0 bases respectively, with 4 bases between them. Germline assignment: CDR1 SGDLS and CDR2 YYNGEE. CDR3 length: 13 residues. This CDR3 is CASSVRVNTEAFF. Written as DNA, the CDR3 is TGTGCCAGCAGCGTACGAGTGAACACTGAAGCTTTCTTT. Based on the CDR3 plus reference TRBV9 and TRBJ1-1, the full variable domain is DSGVTQTPKHLITATGQRVTLRCSPRSGDLSVYWYQQSLDQGLQFLIQYYNGEERAKGNILERFSAQQFPDLHSELNLSSLELGDSALYFCASSVRVNTEAFFGQGTRLTVV.

This sequence joins TRBV5-1 and TRBJ2-2; D is possibly TRBD1 (6 bases). Trimming stripped 2 bases from V and 0 bases from J, with 14 bases between. This CDR3 region has 17 residues. CDR1 and CDR2 from the germline V gene are SGHRS and YFSETQ. This CDR3 reads CASSLSTGTSNTGELFF. The CDR3 DNA follows: TGCGCCAGCAGCTTAAGTACCGGGACATCGAACACCGGGGAGCTGTTTTTT.

The V call is TRBV2, the J call TRBJ2-5; 7 bases match TRBD2. The CDR3 is made up of 14 amino acids. The J segment lost 3 bases and the V segment lost 5 bases, leaving 6 bases of the junction unmatched. Per the germline V gene, CDR1 is SNHLY and CDR2 is FYNNEI. The CDR3 DNA reads as TGTGCCAGCAGTATCTTTGCGGGAGAAGAGACCCAGTACTTC. It encodes CASSIFAGEETQYF.

J is TRBJ2-7 and V is TRBV28; perhaps TRBD1 as D (5 bases). The V gene's germline CDR1 is MDHEN and CDR2 SYDVKM. This CDR3 contains 14 residues. The ends were cut back, 8 bases at V and 7 bases at J, with 21 bases in the middle. DNA for the CDR3: TGTGCCAGCGTCAAGAGCAGGGTGTGGAGAGAGCAGTACTTC. It specifies CASVKSRVWREQYF.

This clone was seen a handful of times. The chain is built from TRBV14 and TRBJ1-2; maybe TRBD1 (5 bases). Germline V gene lookup returns CDR1 SGHDN and CDR2 FVKESK. Deletions cut 4 bases from V and 3 bases from J, with 12 bases between. This CDR3 spans 14 amino acids. The CDR3 nucleotides are TGTGCCAGCAGCCGGGACCTTCGGGACTATGGCTACACCTTC. It is translated as CASSRDLRDYGYTF.

This clone was observed once. This rearrangement joins TRBV4-1 to TRBJ2-1; D possibly matches TRBD1 or TRBD2 (5 bases each). CDR3 length equals 15 residues. The V end was cut by 1 base, the J end by 10 bases, with 17 bases between. CDR1 is MGHRA and CDR2 is YSYEKL in the germline V gene. The CDR3 region is CASSQVGASFLEQFF. CDR3 nucleotides: TGCGCCAGCAGCCAAGTTGGGGCTAGCTTTCTGGAGCAGTTCTTC.

V and J are TRBV28 and TRBJ2-1, with D tentatively TRBD1 or TRBD2 (5 bases each). The CDR3 length is 17 residues. The germline gives CDR1 MDHEN, CDR2 SYDVKM. Trimming took off 11 bases at V and 2 bases at J, with 25 bases between the two ends. CDR3 region: CASIEGVPGGAYNEQFF. DNA of the CDR3: TGTGCCTCAATCGAGGGAGTACCTGGGGGAGCCTACAATGAGCAGTTCTTC.

The chain couples TRBV7-9 to TRBJ1-4, with 9 bases lining up with TRBD1. The V and J ends lost 1 base and 8 bases, in that order; junction bases with no gene match: 2. This CDR3 has 14 residues. Germline CDR1 SEHNR, CDR2 FQNEAQ (reference sequence). The CDR3 sequence is CASSLDGTGEKLFF. The CDR3 DNA follows: TGTGCCAGCAGCTTAGATGGGACAGGGGAAAAACTGTTTTTT.

The chain uses TRBV19 and TRBJ2-7, with D possibly called TRBD1 or TRBD2 (6 bases each). Germline-derived CDR1 and CDR2 are LNHDA and SQIVND (reference sequence). The CDR3 is made up of 15 amino acids. V lost 7 bases and J 2 bases, leaving 18 bases between the germline ends. CDR3 loop: CASKGGTTAAYEQYF. CDR3 nucleotide sequence: TGTGCCAGTAAAGGGGGGACGACCGCCGCCTACGAGCAGTACTTC. Full variable domain (rest looked up from reference TRBV19 and TRBJ2-7): DGGITQSPKYLFRKEGQNVTLSCEQNLNHDAMYWYRQDPGQGLRLIYYSQIVNDFQKGDIAEGYSVSREKKESFPLTVTSAQKNPTAFYLCASKGGTTAAYEQYFGPGTRLTVT.

The rearrangement links TRBV14 to TRBJ2-5, with a weak D call TRBD1 (6 bases). The CDR3 covers 14 residues. Per the germline V gene, CDR1 is SGHDN and CDR2 is FVKESK. Trimming removed 3 bases at V and 5 bases at J, with 13 bases between. CDR3 bases: TGTGCCAGCAGCCAGATGGGACATCTGGAGACCCAGTACTTC. It is translated as CASSQMGHLETQYF.

This clone appeared once. This chain connects TRBV7-9 to TRBJ1-3; D gene ambiguous. The germline V gene has CDR1 SEHNR and CDR2 FQNEAQ (reference sequence). The CDR3 covers 15 residues. Trimming took off 1 base at V and 0 bases at J, with 7 bases between the two ends. In DNA, the CDR3 is TGTGCCAGCAGCTTAGTGCCCGGCTCTGGAAACACCATATATTTT. Residues: CASSLVPGSGNTIYF.

The CDR3 region is CASTRGSNNEQFF. CDR3 DNA sequence: TGTGCCAGCACTCGCGGGAGTAATAATGAGCAGTTCTTC. V and J are TRBV5-4 and TRBJ2-1; 7 bases map to TRBD2. The V segment lost 6 bases and the J segment 7 bases; nucleotides outside the gene matches: 7. CDR1 is SGHNT, CDR2 YYREEE, per germline (reference sequence). The CDR3 loop spans 13 amino acids.

The V and J genes are TRBV28 and TRBJ1-1; D might be TRBD1 (6 bases). This CDR3 spans 14 amino acids. V shed 8 bases and J shed 1 base, with 14 bases lying between them. Looked up from germline, CDR1 is MDHEN and CDR2 is SYDVKM. The CDR3 DNA is TGTGCCAGCCCCCCCGCAGGGGAGAACACTGAAGCTTTCTTT. It specifies CASPPAGENTEAFF.

The J gene is TRBJ2-1, the V gene TRBV5-1, with 9 nucleotides matching TRBD2. The V and J ends lost 4 bases and 2 bases, in that order; junction bases with no gene match: 4. Germline V gene data show CDR1 as SGHRS and CDR2 as YFSETQ. The CDR3 runs to 15 residues. CDR3 DNA: TGCGCCAGCAGCGATAGCGGGAGCACCTACAATGAGCAGTTCTTC. This translates into CASSDSGSTYNEQFF.

The rearrangement links TRBV5-6 to TRBJ2-5; 11 nucleotides agree with TRBD1. Germline CDR1 and CDR2: SGHDT and YYEEEE. The CDR3 totals 16 residues. Unmatched junction bases numbered 6, after V lost 0 bases and J lost 5 bases. The CDR3 DNA is TGTGCCAGCAGCTTGGCTCGGGGACAGGGGGTTGAGACCCAGTACTTC. Translating gives CASSLARGQGVETQYF.

The chain is built from TRBV5-1 and TRBJ2-3, with a weak D call TRBD2 (6 bases). This CDR3 comprises 15 residues. Germline V gene sequence: CDR1 SGHRS, CDR2 YFSETQ. Trimming removed 4 bases at V and 0 bases at J, with 12 bases between. The CDR3 is CASSVASDSTDTQYF. CDR3 DNA: TGCGCCAGCAGCGTCGCTAGCGATAGCACAGATACGCAGTATTTT. Combining the CDR3 with reference TRBV5-1 and TRBJ2-3 gives the whole variable domain KAGVTQTPRYLIKTRGQQVTLSCSPISGHRSVSWYQQTPGQGLQFLFEYFSETQRNKGNFPGRFSGRQFSNSRSEMNVSTLELGDSALYLCASSVASDSTDTQYFGPGTRLTVL.

The V call is TRBV19, the J call TRBJ2-1; a possible D gene is TRBD2 (6 bases). The CDR3 contains 15 residues. V shed 7 bases and J shed 0 bases, with 13 bases lying between them. Germline CDR1 reads LNHDA; CDR2 reads SQIVND (reference sequence). The CDR3 region has the DNA TGTGCCAGTACCCTGGGACTCGACTCCTACAATGAGCAGTTCTTC. Encoded protein: CASTLGLDSYNEQFF.

The chain combines TRBV10-3 with TRBJ2-5, with D perhaps assigned TRBD1 or TRBD2 (6 bases each). The CDR3 length is 13 residues. Germline V gene lookup returns CDR1 ENHRY and CDR2 SYGVKD. Trimming removed 6 bases at V and 8 bases at J, with 16 bases between. The DNA of the CDR3 is TGTGCCATCAGCCGAGGGGGGAGCGAAACCCAGTACTTC. Encoded protein: CAISRGGSETQYF.

The J gene is TRBJ2-5, the V gene TRBV19, with D perhaps matching TRBD1 (6 bases). The V end was cut by 5 bases, the J end by 5 bases, with 18 bases between. Germline V gene lookup returns CDR1 LNHDA and CDR2 SQIVND (reference sequence). The CDR3 covers 15 residues. The CDR3 protein is CASSVGQPGSETQYF. The CDR3 region has the DNA TGTGCCAGTAGTGTGGGACAACCGGGATCCGAGACCCAGTACTTC.

The rearrangement uses TRBV18 and TRBJ2-5; no clear D. This CDR3 is built from 14 residues. CDR1 is KGHSH and CDR2 is LQKENI in the germline V gene. V lost 0 bases and J 5 bases, leaving 10 bases between the germline ends. CDR3 amino acids: CASSPPPGWETQYF. CDR3 sequence (DNA): TGTGCCAGCTCACCACCCCCGGGTTGGGAGACCCAGTACTTC.

The CDR3 is CASSSQGPPYEQYF. CDR3 in DNA: TGCGCCAGCAGCTCACAGGGGCCCCCCTACGAGCAGTACTTC. The V gene is TRBV5-1, the J gene TRBJ2-7; 7 bases are shared with TRBD1. The V and J ends lost 3 bases and 2 bases, in that order; junction bases with no gene match: 5. Per the germline V gene, CDR1 is SGHRS and CDR2 is YFSETQ. The CDR3 runs 14 residues.

The genes are TRBV6-5 and TRBJ2-1, with TRBD2 identical over 12 bases. V was clipped by 7 bases and J by 7 bases; unmatched bases: 8. The CDR3 has 15 residues. CDR1 is MNHEY and CDR2 is SVGAGI in the germline V gene. The CDR3 reads CASIRLAGVRNEQFF. The CDR3 DNA sequence: TGTGCCAGCATCCGACTAGCGGGAGTTAGGAATGAGCAGTTCTTC.